Here is one TCR beta chain with its context. Its antigen has not been determined. Base qualities are not provided; no much larger clone lies one nucleotide away. This sample stems from a study of PD-1 blockade in mismatch repair-deficient tumors (dated by TCRdb to 2016 to 2017). Regarding the complete study: Between late 2013 and September 2016, the trial enrolled 86 consecutive patients with around twelve mismatch repair-deficient cancer types, every one of whom had been previously treated and was progressing. Tumor-associated T cell clones were tracked in the peripheral blood of patients responding to PD-1 blockade by deep sequencing of TCR CDR3 regions. Study-wide findings and limitations: Tumor-resident clones, often undetectable in blood before treatment, expanded rapidly after pembrolizumab and then contracted, generally before radiologic responses.

The library was obtained by the immunoSEQ multiplex PCR assay. The clones in this table, taken by TCRdb from immuneACCESS, are in-frame only. Not every clone is retained; where verified, under half of the shortfall comes from an unresolved V gene, and the cause of the rest is unknown. The sample records 100,000 to 150,000 clones, around 86% of which are singletons. The biggest ten clones account for 13% of the sample. Sequences SGHTA (CDR1) and FQGNSA (CDR2) are obtained from the germline V gene. V drops 5 bases and J drops 2 bases, leaving 9 bases in between. The CDR3 contains 13 residues, cysteine and phenylalanine counted. Of the read, only the CDR3 DNA is kept; its 39 bases are in frame from base 1. Mismatch repair deficiency in every enrolled patient was established by polymerase chain reaction or immunohistochemistry. TCR sequencing was performed for a few patients who responded to pembrolizumab therapy. Pembrolizumab PD-1 blockade was prospectively tested in advanced mismatch repair-deficient cancers, regardless of tissue of origin, in the phase II trial. Peripheral blood T cell samples were serially collected before and at multiple times after PD-1 blockade was started. Blood sampling times were reported as weeks after the first pembrolizumab dose.

The sequence is built from TRBV7-2 and TRBJ1-1; the D gene is possibly TRBD1, with 5 bases matching. Here the sequenced sample was peripheral blood, taken 44 weeks after starting pembrolizumab. The receptor was derived from an adult with mismatch repair-deficient cancer. The nucleotide sequence is given as TGTGCCAGCAGCCTTAGGGGTAACACTGAAGCTTTCTTT. This yields the protein CASSLRGNTEAFF.